Each of the 18 T cell receptor beta chains below was sequenced from the same sample in a study of blood T cell repertoires in COVID-19. Method: immunoSEQ multiplex PCR; TCRdb's copy keeps in-frame clones and lacks some. The table records tens of thousands of clones, 75% to 90% of them present only once. The material sequenced was peripheral blood. These TCRs come from a man aged 65-85 years with active or convalescent COVID-19.

This chain uses TRBV28 with TRBJ2-2; 7 bases align to TRBD1. This CDR3 is 14 amino acids long. The ends lost 5 bases at V and 1 base at J; junction bases unmatched: 1. From germline, CDR1 is MDHEN and CDR2 SYDVKM. CDR3 residues: CASSRQGNTGELFF. The CDR3 DNA reads as TGTGCCAGCAGTAGACAGGGGAACACCGGGGAGCTGTTTTTT.

The table lists this clone with a count of one. This sequence joins TRBV28 and TRBJ2-7; 9 nucleotides match TRBD1. This CDR3 region has 13 residues. V trimming: 6 bases; J trimming: 6 bases; junction bases outside the gene matches: 6. The germline CDR1 and CDR2 sequences are MDHEN and SYDVKM. CDR3 DNA sequence: TGTGCCAGCAGGCCGGGACAGGGATTCGAGCAGTACTTC. Its translation is CASRPGQGFEQYF.

The genes are TRBV28 and TRBJ1-2; D is ambiguous. V dropped 5 bases and J dropped 0 bases, with 13 bases sitting between them. Germline V gene data show CDR1 as MDHEN and CDR2 as SYDVKM. The CDR3 has 15 amino acids. Here the CDR3 reads CASSILQSTNYGYTF. The CDR3 bases are TGTGCCAGCAGTATTCTACAGTCCACTAACTATGGCTACACCTTC.

The chain couples TRBV19 to TRBJ1-4; D not certain. With 5 bases removed from V and 0 bases from J, the gap between germline ends came to 10 bases. This CDR3 spans 15 amino acids. Germline CDR1 reads LNHDA; CDR2 reads SQIVND (reference sequence). Here the CDR3 reads CASSPQIATNEKLFF. The CDR3 DNA follows: TGTGCCAGTAGTCCCCAAATTGCAACTAATGAAAAACTGTTTTTT.

The chain joins TRBV7-3 to TRBJ2-1; 10 positions agree with TRBD2. The V gene's germline CDR1 is SGHTA and CDR2 FQGTGA. The V gene end was trimmed by 2 bases and the J gene end by 6 bases; junction bases not matched to a gene: 10. The CDR3 has 17 amino acids. The CDR3 DNA is TGTGCCAGCAGCTTATACTCCGGACTAGCGGAAGTCAATGAGCAGTTCTTC. Its protein is CASSLYSGLAEVNEQFF.

The gene calls are TRBV30 and TRBJ2-5; D gene unclear. This CDR3 has 16 amino acids. In germline, CDR1 is GTSNPN, CDR2 SVGIG (reference sequence). V was pared by 0 bases and J by 4 bases, with 18 bases between. Here the CDR3 reads CAWSVKIRIAGETQYF. CDR3 nucleotide sequence: TGTGCCTGGAGTGTCAAAATCAGGATTGCTGGAGAGACCCAGTACTTC. Full variable domain (missing parts from reference TRBV30 and TRBJ2-5): SQTIHQWPATLVQPVGSPLSLECTVEGTSNPNLYWYRQAAGRGLQLLFYSVGIGQISSEVPQNLSASRPQDRQFILSSKKLLLSDSGFYLCAWSVKIRIAGETQYFGPGTRLLVL.

The V and J genes are TRBV5-1 and TRBJ2-1; D is uncertain. The CDR3 spans 13 residues. The V gene lost 3 bases and the J gene lost 9 bases, with 13 bases spanning the gap. Germline values: CDR1 SGHRS, CDR2 YFSETQ. DNA for the CDR3: TGCGCCAGCAGCTCCGCTATGAGTGGTGAGCAGTTCTTC. Translation: CASSSAMSGEQFF.

The chain combines TRBV5-1 with TRBJ2-1; the D gene is possibly TRBD1 (5 bases). Trimming removed 4 bases at V and 4 bases at J, with 21 bases between. The CDR3 spans 17 residues. Germline CDR1 is SGHRS and CDR2 is YFSETQ. DNA for the CDR3: TGCGCCAGCAGCGCATCTACCGGGCTAGGGGCATACAATGAGCAGTTCTTC. It codes for CASSASTGLGAYNEQFF.

The chain links TRBV6-6 to TRBJ2-7, with D unclear. Germline V lookup: CDR1 MNHNY, CDR2 SVGAGI (reference sequence). There are 12 residues in the CDR3. V shed 9 bases and J shed 4 bases, with 13 bases lying between them. The CDR3 DNA reads TGTGCCAGTAATACGGGTCTGTACGAGCAGTACTTC. Protein: CASNTGLYEQYF.

This sequence joins TRBV4-2 and TRBJ2-2; 9 nucleotides align to TRBD1. CDR3 length: 15 amino acids. Germline CDR1 LGHNA, CDR2 YNFKEQ. V lost 5 bases to trimming and J lost 5 bases; unmatched junction nucleotides: 6. DNA of the CDR3: TGTGCCAGCAGCTCCCACGGACAGGGGACCGGGGAGCTGTTTTTT. Translated: CASSSHGQGTGELFF.

Here the CDR3 DNA reads TGCGCCAGCAGCTATACCTGGGGCGGGACAGGGCGTGTGAACACTGAAGCTTTCTTT. The encoded protein is CASSYTWGGTGRVNTEAFF. The rearrangement uses TRBV4-1 and TRBJ1-1, with 9 bases matching TRBD1. The junction had 16 bases not matched to a gene; V was cut back by 5 bases and J by 0 bases. This CDR3 region has 19 residues. CDR1 is MGHRA and CDR2 is YSYEKL in the germline V gene.

Remarks on this clone: Other DNA sequences of this sample code for an identical CDR3. The V call is TRBV18, the J call TRBJ1-4; D might be TRBD1 (6 bases). The CDR3 has 14 amino acids. The V and J ends lost 4 bases and 0 bases respectively, with 6 bases between them. The germline gives CDR1 KGHSH, CDR2 LQKENI. The CDR3 DNA sequence: TGTGCCAGCTCACGGACAGCAACTAATGAAAAACTGTTTTTT. As protein: CASSRTATNEKLFF.

V gene TRBV19 combines with J gene TRBJ1-5, with D perhaps matching TRBD1 (5 bases). V lost 7 bases to trimming and J lost 6 bases, with 10 bases between them. Looked up from germline, CDR1 is LNHDA and CDR2 is SQIVND (reference sequence). This CDR3 spans 12 amino acids. CDR3 coding DNA: TGTGCCAGTAACCGGGGGGGTCAGCCCCAGCATTTT. Amino acid sequence: CASNRGGQPQHF.

CDR3 nucleotides: TGTGCCAGCAGCAGTAGGGGAGATACGCAGTATTTT. It is translated as CASSSRGDTQYF. The chain employs TRBV5-4 and TRBJ2-3; perhaps TRBD1 as D (5 bases). This CDR3 has 12 amino acids. V shed 4 bases and J shed 5 bases, with 8 bases lying between them. CDR1 SGHNT and CDR2 YYREEE come from the germline V gene (reference sequence).

To note about this clone: This CDR3 is also generated by other DNA sequences in the sample. V usage is TRBV7-9 and J usage is TRBJ1-4, with 10 bases lining up with TRBD1. After removal of 3 bases from V and 5 bases from J, the junction contained 0 bases not matched to a gene. The CDR3 covers 14 residues. Germline CDR1 is SEHNR and CDR2 is FQNEAQ (reference sequence). CDR3 residues: CASSLGQGNEKLFF. The CDR3 bases are TGTGCCAGCAGCTTGGGACAGGGGAATGAAAAACTGTTTTTT.

This clone has just a few counts. The rearrangement uses TRBV28 and TRBJ1-5; no firm D call. The CDR3 runs 15 residues. Looked up from germline, CDR1 is MDHEN and CDR2 is SYDVKM. V shed 1 base and J shed 4 bases, with 11 bases lying between them. CDR3 residues: CASSLFRRINQPQHF. In DNA, the CDR3 is TGTGCCAGCAGTTTATTCAGAAGAATTAATCAGCCCCAGCATTTT.

This chain uses TRBV6-5 with TRBJ1-1; 7 nucleotides agree with TRBD1. Germline trimming cut 7 bases from V and 4 bases from J; bases unmatched to any gene: 3. The CDR3 contains 12 residues. CDR1 is MNHEY, CDR2 SVGAGI, per germline. In DNA form, the CDR3 reads TGTGCCAGCACGGACAGGACCACTGAAGCTTTCTTT. Amino acids: CASTDRTTEAFF.

The chain is built from TRBV14 and TRBJ2-5; TRBD2 agrees at 7 bases. V was pared by 0 bases and J by 5 bases, with 9 bases of the junction left unmatched. CDR1 and CDR2 (germline): SGHDN, FVKESK. This CDR3 is 16 amino acids long. The CDR3 loop is CASSQDAGALRETQYF. The CDR3 region has the DNA TGTGCCAGCAGCCAAGATGCGGGAGCTCTCCGGGAGACCCAGTACTTC.